Sequencing of this T cell receptor beta chain was carried out in a study of blood T cell repertoires in COVID-19. Across the study: COVID-19 samples collected from the United States, Italy and Spain covered acute and convalescent phases. T cells, B-cell-depleted T cells, or PBMCs provided the cDNA or gDNA that served as material.

The J segment lost 2 bases and the V segment lost 5 bases, leaving 8 bases of the junction unmatched. The CDR3 totals 16 residues. CDR1 and CDR2 from the germline V gene are MDHEN and SYDVKM. In the original workflow: Reference gene primer amplification gave nucleated cell count estimates. This table comes from immunoSEQ multiplex PCR, and its TCRdb copy is limited to in-frame clones, with some not included. The DNA gave D and trimming, while V, J and clone size come from that table. Among 140,000 to 150,000 clones, 85% to 90% were seen once, and the ten largest hold 3% to 3.5%. The sequenced sample consisted of peripheral blood. This sequence joins TRBV28 and TRBJ2-1, with TRBD2 matching 8 bases. The receptor's source is a woman aged 60-75 years with active COVID-19. The CDR3 here is CASSPLTSEAYNEQFF. Here the CDR3 DNA reads TGTGCCAGCAGTCCACTGACTAGCGAGGCCTACAATGAGCAGTTCTTC.